This T cell receptor beta chain is from a study of response to subunit inactivated influenza vaccine. This clonotype came up once. Its antigen remains unknown. TCRdb re-called the RT-PCR reads with MiXCR, one entry per CDR3 protein. Of hundreds of thousands of distinct CDR3 sequences detected, 25% appear once; the ten largest clones hold 1.9%. The CDR3 is 15 residues long. Germline CDR1 reads LGHDT; CDR2 reads YNNKEL (reference sequence). Trimming removed 0 bases from V and 5 bases from J; junction bases left unmatched: 4. The study's findings and limits: Few additional T cells are recruited per seasonal influenza vaccination, authors suggested.

The clonotype comes from a man aged 45-65 years who received an inactivated influenza vaccine. The rearrangement uses TRBV3-1 and TRBJ2-3; 8 nucleotides match TRBD2. Sample: CD4+ T cells sorted from PBMCs, taken 5 days after vaccination. The CDR3 reads CASSQDPGGLDTQYF. CDR3 coding DNA: TGTGCCAGCAGCCAAGATCCGGGGGGGCTAGATACGCAGTATTTT.